Below, one T cell receptor (beta chain) is given with its context. It lacks a known antigen. Within one base of it there is no much larger clone, and no base qualities were kept. This sample is drawn from a study of blood T cell repertoires in COVID-19 (dated by TCRdb to 2020 to 2021). As for the study more broadly: Samples covering the acute and convalescent phases of COVID-19 were provided by collaborators in the United States, Italy and Spain. The prospective study material was composed of cDNA or gDNA derived from T cells, B-cell-depleted T cells, or PBMCs. Sample metadata almost always included a de-identified subject ID, COVID-19 status, age in years and sex. Subjects who had been exposed to COVID-19, were actively infected with it, or had recovered from it provided the deeply sampled blood TCRbeta repertoires that made up the dataset. Where available, HLA class I and class II types were taken from metadata supplied by the sample provider and were not determined by assay-based typing. The repertoires were released in a freely available public database meant as a resource for research on the immune response to SARS-CoV-2. Samples were obtained from the ongoing ImmuneRACE study (first 160 participants) and from 1,200 or so subjects provided by 6 global collaborators.

Whole blood was collected in K2EDTA tubes by collaborating institutions according to the institutions' own protocols. For TCRbeta analysis, collaborators shipped samples as frozen whole blood, isolated PBMCs, or DNA extracted from either of those sample types. The immunoSEQ Assay, a bias-controlled multiplex PCR, was used to amplify TCRbeta CDR3 regions from genomic DNA. The authors' pipeline ran thus. The number of nucleated cells in each sample was estimated by amplification of reference gene primers within the assay. To quantify the absolute abundance of each unique TCRbeta CDR3 rearrangement, sequence reads were collapsed and filtered. Productive Simpson clonality was computed per sample as the square root of Simpson's diversity index over productive rearrangements. TCRdb mirrors the immuneACCESS table, restricted to in-frame sequences. Some clones are absent from its copies; in checked studies, under half trace to an unresolved V gene, and the reason for the others is unknown. Clonal size and the V and J genes are those of that table, whereas D and trimming came from the DNA. This sample has 220,000 or so clones in its table, and around 81% of those were observed once. The ten most abundant clones make up 4.5% to 7% of the sample.

General study outcomes and caveats: Clinical and demographic metadata were provided uncurated, with the amount varying by source and participant.

Sequencing was performed on peripheral blood. The TCR comes from a woman aged 70-85 years with acute or convalescent COVID-19.

The encoded CDR3 is CASSPGTGKANTIYF. The sequenced DNA is TGTGCCAGCAGCCCCGGGACAGGGAAGGCAAACACCATATATTTT. The rearranged segments are TRBV3-1 (or the pseudogene TRBV3-2) and TRBJ1-3, with 9 middle bases fitting TRBD1. V trim: 4 bases; J trim: 6 bases; unmatched bases: 7. There are 15 amino acids in the CDR3, from cysteine to phenylalanine inclusive. Left in the record is the CDR3 DNA by itself, 45 bases read in frame from the first base. The germline V gene (reference sequence) specifies LGHDT as CDR1 and YNNKEL as CDR2.